Presented here are 3 T cell receptor beta chains from one specimen sequenced in a study of radiotherapy plus CTLA-4 blockade in lung cancer. Repertoires were generated with immunoSEQ multiplex PCR, while TCRdb's copy carries only in-frame clones and drops some. The sample shows 65,000 to 90,000 clones, around 90% of them seen only once. Sample: peripheral blood, taken from a patient treated with radiotherapy plus ipilimumab. These receptors all stem from a human donor with non-small cell lung cancer that progressed on radiotherapy plus ipilimumab.

The chain uses TRBV7-9 and TRBJ1-2, with a possible D match to TRBD1 (6 bases). The CDR3 contains 12 residues. In germline, CDR1 is SEHNR, CDR2 FQNEAQ (reference sequence). Between the trimmed V and J ends, which lost 4 bases and 4 bases, there was a span of 7 bases. CDR3 DNA sequence: TGTGCCAGCAGCTGGGACACCTATGGCTACACCTTC. This gives the protein CASSWDTYGYTF.

V is TRBV28 and J is TRBJ1-1, with TRBD1 matching over 8 bases. This CDR3 has 12 residues. Germline V lookup: CDR1 MDHEN, CDR2 SYDVKM. The junction had 0 bases not matched to a gene; V was cut back by 8 bases and J by 1 base. DNA of the CDR3: TGTGCCAGCGGACAGGGGAACACTGAAGCTTTCTTT. It is translated as CASGQGNTEAFF.

This clone was seen only once. The chain couples TRBV28 to TRBJ2-4; D gene unclear. The CDR3 consists of 13 residues. In germline, CDR1 is MDHEN, CDR2 SYDVKM. V lost 1 base and J 5 bases, leaving 6 bases between the germline ends. CDR3 sequence reads: CASSLSGENIQYF. The CDR3 nucleotides read TGTGCCAGCAGTTTATCTGGGGAAAACATTCAGTACTTC. The full variable domain, its missing parts supplied by reference TRBV28 and TRBJ2-4, is DVKVTQSSRYLVKRTGEKVFLECVQDMDHENMFWYRQDPGLGLRLIYFSYDVKMKEKGDIPEGYSVSREKKERFSLILESASTNQTSMYLCASSLSGENIQYFGAGTRLSVL.